The 4 T cell receptor beta chains below all came from one sample that was sequenced in a study of vaccination and CD4 T cells after COVID-19. An Oncomine TCR Beta short-read assay was used to sequence the DNA from cultured CD4+ T cells. Via MiXCR, TCRdb re-called the PCR reads, giving one row per CDR3 protein. The sample lists 20,000 or so distinct CDR3 sequences, under 65% occurring once. No antigen has been assigned to these receptors. The treatment is: roughly ten-day PBMC culture with coronavirus spike peptide pools or control peptides (ViraFEST assay). Sequencing was performed on CD4+ T cells from blood, cultured in vitro, taken after SARS-CoV-2 vaccination. These receptors were obtained from a human donor who had recovered from COVID-19.

The chain combines TRBV30 with TRBJ2-3, with a tentative D call TRBD1 (5 bases). V lost 0 bases and J lost 7, with 11 bases in between. Germline CDR1 and CDR2: GTSNPN and SVGIG (reference sequence). This CDR3 region has 13 residues. The CDR3 reads CAWSVDRGNTQYF. DNA for the CDR3: TGTGCCTGGAGTGTAGATAGGGGAAATACGCAGTATTTT. Drawing the rest from reference TRBV30 and TRBJ2-3, the complete variable domain is SQTIHQWPATLVQPVGSPLSLECTVEGTSNPNLYWYRQAAGRGLQLLFYSVGIGQISSEVPQNLSASRPQDRQFILSSKKLLLSDSGFYLCAWSVDRGNTQYFGPGTRLTVL.

CDR3 in DNA: TGCGCCAGCAGCTTGGCAATAGGGACAGGGCACGGTGAAGCTTTCTTT. Protein product: CASSLAIGTGHGEAFF. The chain recombines TRBV5-1 with TRBJ1-1; TRBD1 agrees at 9 bases. The CDR3 has 16 residues. Germline trimming cut 0 bases from V and 7 bases from J; bases unmatched to any gene: 10. Germline V lookup: CDR1 SGHRS, CDR2 YFSETQ. Complete variable domain (other parts from reference TRBV5-1 and TRBJ1-1): KAGVTQTPRYLIKTRGQQVTLSCSPISGHRSVSWYQQTPGQGLQFLFEYFSETQRNKGNFPGRFSGRQFSNSRSEMNVSTLELGDSALYLCASSLAIGTGHGEAFFGQGTRLTVV.

This clonotype came up once. The chain combines TRBV12-3 or TRBV12-4 with TRBJ2-7, with D uncertain. The CDR3 has 12 residues. V shed 2 bases and J shed 3 bases, with 5 bases lying between them. DNA of the CDR3: TGTGCCAGCAGTTTAAAGGGCTACGAGCAGTACTTC. Protein: CASSLKGYEQYF.

The chain recombines TRBV5-1 with TRBJ1-2; no clear D gene. Germline CDR1 and CDR2: SGHRS and YFSETQ. The CDR3 runs 14 residues. Trimming pared 4 bases from V and 2 bases from J, leaving 12 bases between. The CDR3 sequence is CASSITLGNYGYTF. DNA for the CDR3: TGCGCCAGCAGCATTACCCTAGGGAACTATGGCTACACCTTC.